This T cell receptor (beta chain) was sequenced during a study of T cell repertoires in cytomegalovirus infection. This CDR3 has 12 residues. V lost 11 bases and J lost 6; bases outside the gene matches: 7. TCRdb reprocessed the reads with MiXCR, giving one entry per CDR3 protein. The data show 740,000 or so distinct CDR3 sequences, 35% to 40% seen once. Concerning this clonotype itself: What it recognizes is unknown.

Study results and caveats: The study found HLA-C-restricted CMV-specific TCR beta clonotypes dominating the ex vivo response.

Sequenced sample: PBMCs. The receptor was derived from a human donor in good health (CMV status not recorded). Some clones in this sample may be carry-over from other donors' samples. The rearrangement links TRBV12-3 or TRBV12-4 to TRBJ1-2; 9 nucleotides align to TRBD1. In DNA, the CDR3 is TGTGCCTCATTACAGGGGGCGGATGGCTACACCTTC. Its protein is CASLQGADGYTF.